These 10 T cell receptor beta chains came from one sample sequenced in a study of response to subunit inactivated influenza vaccine. Each CDR3 protein gets one entry after TCRdb re-called the RT-PCR reads with MiXCR. The sample holds about 540,000 distinct CDR3 sequences, around 15% seen once. The sequences come from PBMCs from blood, collected 11 to 12 days after vaccination. Receptors originate from a man between 45 and 60 years old who received an inactivated influenza vaccine.

The chain carries TRBV20-1 and TRBJ1-2, with 9 bases that match TRBD1. CDR1 and CDR2 from the germline V gene are DFQATT and SNEGSKA (reference sequence). The CDR3 runs 15 residues. V trimming: 0 bases; J trimming: 8 bases; junction bases outside the gene matches: 10. CDR3 nucleotide sequence: TGCAGTGCTAGAGATTTTAACAGGGGGCCGAGGGGCTACACCTTC. Encoded protein: CSARDFNRGPRGYTF.

J is TRBJ2-2 and V is TRBV15; D call uncertain. This CDR3 is 15 amino acids long. The germline V gene has CDR1 LNHNV and CDR2 YYDKDF (reference sequence). V was shortened by 0 bases and J by 1 base, with 6 bases between the two germline ends. The CDR3 DNA is TGTGCCACCAGCAGAGACAGAGAGAACACCGGGGAGCTGTTTTTT. Translated: CATSRDRENTGELFF. Full variable domain (outside the CDR3, taken from reference TRBV15 and TRBJ2-2): DAMVIQNPRYQVTQFGKPVTLSCSQTLNHNVMYWYQQKSSQAPKLLFHYYDKDFNNEADTPDNFQSRRPNTSFCFLDIRSPGLGDTAMYLCATSRDRENTGELFFGEGSRLTVL.

This clonotype has ten or more counts. The genes are TRBV10-3 and TRBJ2-3, with D perhaps TRBD1 or TRBD2 (5 bases each). Trimming removed 3 bases from V and 0 bases from J, with 10 bases in between. The CDR3 covers 15 residues. The germline V gene encodes CDR1 ENHRY and CDR2 SYGVKD. As DNA, the CDR3 is TGTGCCATCAGTGACGGGACGGCTAGCACAGATACGCAGTATTTT. It yields the protein CAISDGTASTDTQYF.

In its sample, this clonotype was seen a few times. This rearrangement joins TRBV12-3 or TRBV12-4 to TRBJ2-1; 7 nucleotides align to TRBD1. This CDR3 is built from 14 residues. V shed 6 bases and J 3 bases; nucleotides not matched to a gene: 5. The CDR3 loop reads CASRPTGSYNEQFF. CDR3 DNA: TGTGCCAGCAGACCGACAGGGAGCTACAATGAGCAGTTCTTC.

This clonotype appeared a few times. The CDR3 region is CASSSRSGTNTGELFF. DNA of the CDR3: TGCGCCAGCAGCTCAAGGTCCGGAACGAACACCGGGGAGCTGTTTTTT. The chain employs TRBV5-1 and TRBJ2-2; D gene uncertain. CDR3 length: 16 residues. The V gene's germline CDR1 is SGHRS and CDR2 YFSETQ. The germline V and J ends were trimmed by 3 bases and 0 bases, with 12 bases remaining between them.

This clonotype was seen at least ten times. The genes are TRBV12-3 or TRBV12-4 and TRBJ2-3, with 9 bases that match TRBD1. This CDR3 has 13 amino acids. J was trimmed by 5 bases and V by 11 bases; bases with no gene match: 8. CDR3 nucleotide sequence: TGTGCCGCCGGGACAGGGTGGGGAGATACGCAGTATTTT. Translating it yields CAAGTGWGDTQYF.

The V gene is TRBV29-1, the J gene TRBJ1-1, with D hard to call. The V gene lost 1 base and the J gene lost 1 base, with 1 base spanning the gap. The germline V gene encodes CDR1 SQVTM and CDR2 ANQGSEA. This CDR3 has 11 amino acids. The CDR3 protein is CSVEGNTEAFF. The DNA for the CDR3 is TGCAGCGTTGAAGGGAACACTGAAGCTTTCTTT.

The rearrangement joins TRBV9 to TRBJ2-3; D ambiguous. V lost 4 bases, J lost 5 bases, and 17 bases lay in between. CDR3 length equals 15 residues. Germline CDR1 and CDR2: SGDLS and YYNGEE. This CDR3 is CASSLRWQSGDTQYF. The DNA for the CDR3 is TGTGCCAGCAGCTTAAGGTGGCAGTCGGGAGATACGCAGTATTTT.

In this sample, this clonotype turned up a few times. The V call is TRBV4-1, the J call TRBJ1-5; D remains ambiguous. The CDR3 runs 14 residues. Germline CDR1 is MGHRA and CDR2 is YSYEKL. Trimming cost V 0 bases and J 6 bases, with 9 bases left between them. CDR3: CASSQEIGVQPQHF. CDR3 coding DNA: TGCGCCAGCAGCCAAGAGATTGGGGTTCAGCCCCAGCATTTT.

The rearrangement uses TRBV6-5 and TRBJ1-3; D gene ambiguous. The length of the CDR3 is 14 residues. Germline CDR1 MNHEY, CDR2 SVGAGI. Trimming left V 0 bases short and J 4 bases short, with 7 bases between. The CDR3 DNA reads as TGTGCCAGCAGTTACTCGTCCACCGGAAACACCATATATTTT. Translation: CASSYSSTGNTIYF.